This T cell receptor (beta chain) was captured in a study of blood T cell repertoires in COVID-19. Study overall: Both acute and convalescent COVID-19 samples were obtained from the United States, Italy and Spain. Sources were T cells, B-cell-depleted T cells, or PBMCs; the material itself was cDNA or gDNA.

Study processing details: Amplification from reference gene primers served as the basis for estimated nucleated cell counts. Here immunoSEQ multiplex PCR was the method, and the copy in TCRdb shows in-frame clones only, minus some. V and J calls and clone size follow that table, whereas D and trimming were derived from the DNA. The sample yields about 110,000 clones, over 70% seen once. The CDR3 covers 13 residues. CDR1 is SGHVS and CDR2 is FQNEAQ in the germline V gene. Trimming removed 5 bases at V and 10 bases at J, with 17 bases between. The table lists this clone with a count of one. Sequencing was performed on peripheral blood. This receptor was obtained from a human donor in a cohort sampled during active or convalescent COVID-19. The rearrangement joins TRBV7-8 to TRBJ1-1; D is unclear. CDR3 coding DNA: TGTGCCAGCAGCCGCACCCGTGACTATACAGCTTTCTTT. Its translation: CASSRTRDYTAFF.